This TCR beta chain was identified in a study of blood T cell repertoires in COVID-19. V lost 4 bases, J lost 3 bases, and 13 bases lay in between. This CDR3 is built from 15 residues. Germline CDR1 reads SGDLS; CDR2 reads YYNGEE. TCRdb's table, derived via immunoSEQ multiplex PCR, lists solely in-frame clones and lacks some. The sample lists 160,000 or so clones, 81% occurring once. The V gene is TRBV9, the J gene TRBJ1-4; possibly TRBD1 for D (5 bases). This TCR was recovered from a man in his fifties or sixties with active or convalescent COVID-19. Sequences were obtained from peripheral blood. The CDR3 region is CASSLQGAANEKLFF. CDR3 nucleotide sequence: TGTGCCAGCAGCCTCCAAGGGGCTGCTAATGAAAAACTGTTTTTT.